Listed below are T cell receptor beta chains from one sample, sequenced in a study of shared clonotypes between healthy human individuals. Method: immunoSEQ multiplex PCR; TCRdb's copy keeps in-frame clones and lacks some. The sample holds over a million clones, around 78% seen once. Sequencing was carried out using memory CD4+ T cells from PBMCs. These receptors all come from a man younger than 30 in good health. Some clones in this sample may be carry-over from other donors' samples. The CDR3 runs from the conserved cysteine through the conserved F or W. The order of the fields is CDR3 length, clone size, V gene, J gene, D gene, CDR3 protein, CDR3 DNA. The D gene is left open where the match is weak. Rows give clone size only sometimes, using once, few, many, or a class for an expanded clone.

length: 13
size: .
V: TRBV6-1
J: TRBJ1-2
D: .
CDR3: CASSDTGPLGYTF
DNA: TGTGCCAGCAGTGATACAGGGCCCCTTGGCTACACCTTC

length: 13
size: few
V: TRBV11-2
J: TRBJ1-1
D: .
CDR3: CASSLGVSTEAFF
DNA: TGTGCCAGCAGCTTAGGGGTATCCACTGAAGCTTTCTTT

length: 15
size: .
V: TRBV5-8
J: TRBJ1-5
D: .
CDR3: CASSPRESSNQPQHF
DNA: TGTGCCAGCAGCCCGAGGGAATCTAGCAATCAGCCCCAGCATTTT

length: 15
size: few
V: TRBV9
J: TRBJ1-1
D: .
CDR3: CASSVHNRVGTEAFF
DNA: TGTGCCAGCAGCGTACACAACAGGGTTGGCACTGAAGCTTTCTTT

length: 13
size: .
V: TRBV21-1
J: TRBJ1-2
D: .
CDR3: CASSKEESYGYTF
DNA: TGTGCCAGCAGCAAAGAAGAGAGCTATGGCTACACCTTC

length: 15
size: .
V: TRBV5-1
J: TRBJ2-1
D: TRBD1
CDR3: CASSLPPGGHNEQFF
DNA: TGCGCCAGCAGCTTGCCCCCAGGGGGCCACAATGAGCAGTTCTTC

length: 14
size: .
V: TRBV6-4
J: TRBJ2-3
D: TRBD2
CDR3: CASSDAGGSDTQYF
DNA: TGTGCCAGCAGTGACGCGGGAGGGTCAGATACGCAGTATTTT

length: 12
size: .
V: TRBV10-1
J: TRBJ2-7
D: TRBD2
CDR3: CASGTSNNEQYF
DNA: TGCGCCAGCGGGACTAGTAACAACGAGCAGTACTTC

length: 16
size: many
V: TRBV18
J: TRBJ1-1
D: .
CDR3: CASSPPSLLGGTEAFF
DNA: TGTGCCAGCTCACCACCCTCATTACTGGGGGGCACTGAAGCTTTCTTT

length: 10
size: .
V: TRBV20-1
J: TRBJ2-5
D: .
CDR3: CSANKETQYF
DNA: TGCAGTGCTAACAAAGAGACCCAGTACTTC

length: 18
size: .
V: TRBV28
J: TRBJ1-5
D: .
CDR3: CASSPYHGQVGSNQPQHF
DNA: TGTGCCAGCAGTCCCTACCACGGACAAGTGGGTAGCAATCAGCCCCAGCATTTT

length: 12
size: .
V: TRBV6-5
J: TRBJ1-5
D: .
CDR3: CASSYSDQPQHF
DNA: TGTGCCAGCAGTTACTCGGATCAGCCCCAGCATTTT

length: 14
size: .
V: TRBV28
J: TRBJ2-5
D: .
CDR3: CASSLGGVQETQYF
DNA: TGTGCCAGCAGTCTAGGGGGGGTGCAAGAGACCCAGTACTTC

length: 14
size: .
V: TRBV19
J: TRBJ2-2
D: TRBD1
CDR3: CASSWDSNTGELFF
DNA: TGTGCCAGTAGTTGGGACAGTAACACCGGGGAGCTGTTTTTT

length: 12
size: .
V: TRBV27
J: TRBJ1-2
D: .
CDR3: CASQAPGLGYTF
DNA: TGTGCCAGCCAGGCCCCGGGTCTTGGCTACACCTTC

length: 14
size: .
V: TRBV27
J: TRBJ1-2
D: .
CDR3: CASSLGGAPHGYTF
DNA: TGTGCCAGCAGTTTAGGCGGGGCGCCCCATGGCTACACCTTC

length: 14
size: .
V: TRBV11-3
J: TRBJ2-1
D: .
CDR3: CASSLYSSYNEQFF
DNA: TGTGCCAGCAGCTTATATTCCTCCTACAATGAGCAGTTCTTC

length: 14
size: .
V: TRBV7-9
J: TRBJ1-1
D: .
CDR3: CASSLQGRNTGAFF
DNA: TGTGCCAGCAGCTTACAGGGCCGGAACACTGGAGCTTTCTTT

length: 13
size: .
V: TRBV10-3
J: TRBJ1-4
D: .
CDR3: CAIQGSGDEKLFF
DNA: TGTGCCATTCAAGGGTCTGGGGATGAAAAACTGTTTTTT

length: 15
size: .
V: TRBV5-1
J: TRBJ1-1
D: TRBD1
CDR3: CASSHGRTGDTEAFF
DNA: TGCGCCAGCAGCCATGGGAGGACAGGGGACACTGAAGCTTTCTTT

length: 15
size: few
V: TRBV19
J: TRBJ1-5
D: TRBD1
CDR3: CASSVMEGAGQPQHF
DNA: TGTGCCAGTAGTGTCATGGAGGGGGCTGGTCAGCCCCAGCATTTT

length: 15
size: .
V: TRBV30
J: TRBJ1-4
D: TRBD1
CDR3: CAWTPRTGSREKLFF
DNA: TGTGCCTGGACCCCGAGGACAGGGAGTCGCGAAAAACTGTTTTTT

length: 14
size: once
V: TRBV27
J: TRBJ2-7
D: .
CDR3: CASSGRARGYEQYF
DNA: TGTGCCAGCAGCGGAAGGGCCAGAGGCTACGAGCAGTACTTC

length: 14
size: .
V: TRBV7-9
J: TRBJ1-1
D: TRBD1
CDR3: CASSQTGPNTEAFF
DNA: TGCGCCAGCAGCCAGACAGGGCCGAACACTGAAGCTTTCTTT

length: 14
size: .
V: TRBV4-3
J: TRBJ1-2
D: .
CDR3: CASSQDKGGYGYTF
DNA: TGCGCCAGCAGCCAAGATAAGGGGGGCTATGGCTACACCTTC

length: 14
size: .
V: TRBV5-1
J: TRBJ1-3
D: .
CDR3: CASSRGTPGNTIYF
DNA: TGCGCCAGCAGCCGTGGGACACCTGGAAACACCATATATTTT

length: 13
size: .
V: TRBV7-2
J: TRBJ2-7
D: .
CDR3: CASSRQLVYEQYF
DNA: TGTGCCAGCAGCCGTCAACTAGTCTACGAGCAGTACTTC

length: 13
size: .
V: TRBV27
J: TRBJ2-7
D: .
CDR3: CASRTLGTYEQYF
DNA: TGTGCCAGCAGGACCCTGGGAACCTACGAGCAGTACTTC

length: 15
size: .
V: TRBV27
J: TRBJ2-1
D: .
CDR3: CASREAGTEMGEQFF
DNA: TGTGCCAGCAGGGAGGCCGGGACGGAGATGGGGGAGCAGTTCTTC

length: 16
size: .
V: TRBV28
J: TRBJ2-7
D: .
CDR3: CASSTLSNPRYYEQYF
DNA: TGTGCCAGCAGTACCCTCTCAAACCCCCGATACTACGAGCAGTACTTC

length: 15
size: .
V: TRBV21-1
J: TRBJ2-4
D: .
CDR3: CASPPEGTIVHIQYF
DNA: TGTGCCAGCCCCCCCGAAGGGACCATAGTCCACATTCAGTACTTC

length: 14
size: .
V: TRBV7-9
J: TRBJ2-5
D: TRBD2
CDR3: CASSQTRGEETQYF
DNA: TGTGCCAGCAGCCAAACCCGGGGGGAAGAGACCCAGTACTTC

length: 15
size: .
V: TRBV6-5
J: TRBJ2-7
D: TRBD2
CDR3: CASRLLAGDRYEQYF
DNA: TGTGCCAGCAGATTACTAGCGGGAGATCGCTACGAGCAGTACTTC

length: 14
size: .
V: TRBV6-5
J: TRBJ2-2
D: .
CDR3: CASSPPVLTGELFF
DNA: TGTGCCAGCAGTCCCCCCGTGCTAACCGGGGAGCTGTTTTTT

length: 13
size: .
V: TRBV5-1
J: TRBJ2-7
D: TRBD2
CDR3: CASSSGVTYEQYF
DNA: TGCGCCAGTTCTAGCGGGGTTACCTACGAGCAGTACTTC

length: 16
size: .
V: TRBV7-7
J: TRBJ2-5
D: TRBD2
CDR3: CASGPGLAGGRETQYF
DNA: TGTGCCAGCGGCCCGGGACTAGCGGGAGGCCGGGAGACCCAGTACTTC

length: 13
size: few
V: TRBV29-1
J: TRBJ2-7
D: TRBD2
CDR3: CSVGTSGSYEQYF
DNA: TGCAGCGTTGGGACTAGCGGGAGCTACGAGCAGTACTTC

length: 13
size: .
V: TRBV29-1
J: TRBJ2-3
D: TRBD2
CDR3: CSVVSGSVDTQYF
DNA: TGCAGCGTTGTTAGCGGGAGTGTAGATACGCAGTATTTT

length: 13
size: .
V: TRBV15
J: TRBJ2-7
D: .
CDR3: CATSLLENYEQYF
DNA: TGTGCCACCAGCCTACTAGAGAACTACGAGCAGTACTTC

length: 14
size: .
V: TRBV5-1
J: TRBJ1-1
D: .
CDR3: CASRPARENTEAFF
DNA: TGCGCCAGCAGACCTGCGAGGGAGAACACTGAAGCTTTCTTT

length: 14
size: few
V: TRBV5-1
J: TRBJ2-2
D: .
CDR3: CASSMTGNIGELFF
DNA: TGCGCCAGCAGCATGACGGGTAACATCGGGGAGCTGTTTTTT

length: 17
size: .
V: TRBV9
J: TRBJ2-3
D: TRBD1
CDR3: CASSVAAGGMWTDTQYF
DNA: TGTGCCAGCAGCGTAGCAGCAGGGGGCATGTGGACAGATACGCAGTATTTT

length: 16
size: .
V: TRBV5-4
J: TRBJ2-7
D: TRBD2
CDR3: CASSSPSTSGAYEQYF
DNA: TGTGCCAGCAGCTCCCCTTCTACTAGCGGGGCCTACGAGCAGTACTTC

length: 13
size: .
V: TRBV7-3
J: TRBJ1-1
D: .
CDR3: CASSGRVNTEAFF
DNA: TGTGCCAGCAGCGGCAGGGTGAACACTGAAGCTTTCTTT

length: 13
size: .
V: TRBV9
J: TRBJ1-1
D: .
CDR3: CASNNGGNTEAFF
DNA: TGTGCCAGCAACAATGGGGGGAACACTGAAGCTTTCTTT

length: 16
size: .
V: TRBV25-1
J: TRBJ2-5
D: TRBD1
CDR3: CASSELGAGTDETQYF
DNA: TGTGCCAGCAGTGAATTAGGAGCAGGGACAGACGAGACCCAGTACTTC